This TCR beta chain was retrieved from a study of cytomegalovirus exposure and HLA in healthy donors. Points from the study as a whole: 164 TCR beta chains were listed as cytomegalovirus-associated. Most TCRs appeared rarely, but some public TCRs recurred in many donors. CMV antigen specificity of a few CMV-associated chains was confirmed in vitro.

A word on this clone: What it recognizes is unknown.

With V trimmed by 1 base and J by 3 bases, 7 bases remained unmatched. The CDR3 has 17 residues. Germline loops: CDR1 MGHRA, CDR2 YSYEKL. This PCR relied on a set of 60 Vbeta primers and 13 Jbeta primers. The table came from immunoSEQ multiplex PCR; TCRdb's copy has only in-frame clones and leaves some out. The data contain under 200,000 clones, over 70% of them singletons. The chain is built from TRBV4-1 and TRBJ1-5, with TRBD1 identical over 9 bases. The source material was PBMCs. This sequence originates from a middle-aged woman in good health and CMV-seropositive. The CDR3: CASSQVKGQGSNQPQHF. DNA for the CDR3: TGCGCCAGCAGCCAAGTTAAGGGACAGGGCTCCAATCAGCCCCAGCATTTT.